The rows below give T cell receptor beta chains drawn from one sample of a study of identical twins' blood T cells. A single record per CDR3 protein comes from TCRdb applying MiXCR to the 5' RACE reads. The sample lists 350,000 to 400,000 distinct CDR3 sequences, roughly 28% occurring once. Sequenced sample: PBMCs. All receptors come from a woman aged 18-55 years in good health. CDR3s include the opening cysteine and the closing phenylalanine or tryptophan. The order of the fields is D gene, V gene, clone size, J gene, CDR3 protein, CDR3 DNA. The D gene is left open where the match is weak. A clone size is listed for some rows: how often the clone was seen (once, few, many), or a class if it is expanded.

NA,TRBV9,NA,TRBJ1-2,CASSAPTGNGYTF,TGTGCCAGCAGCGCCCCGACAGGAAATGGCTACACCTTC
TRBD1,TRBV5-1,few,TRBJ2-4,CASSPGDRANIQYF,TGCGCCAGCAGCCCTGGGGACAGGGCCAACATTCAGTACTTC
NA,TRBV19,NA,TRBJ2-7,CASSIRRGDTPYF,TGTGCCAGTAGTATCCGCCGAGGTGATACGCCGTACTTC
NA,TRBV6-5,many,TRBJ1-4,CASMTGSEAEKLFF,TGTGCCAGTATGACTGGGTCTGAGGCTGAAAAACTGTTTTTT
NA,TRBV12-3/TRBV12-4,few,TRBJ2-1,CASSRAGVYNEQFF,TGTGCCAGCAGTCGCGCAGGAGTCTACAATGAGCAGTTCTTC
TRBD1,TRBV20-1,many,TRBJ2-3,CSAIGQGGDTQYF,TGCAGTGCTATCGGACAGGGTGGAGATACGCAGTATTTT
NA,TRBV20-1,NA,TRBJ2-4,CSASDPGTAKNIQYF,TGCAGTGCTAGCGATCCGGGGACGGCGAAAAACATTCAGTACTTC
NA,TRBV6-1,NA,TRBJ1-1,CAIRGTAYVDTEAFF,TGTGCCATCAGAGGGACGGCCTATGTGGACACTGAAGCTTTCTTT
NA,TRBV12-3/TRBV12-4,many,TRBJ1-2,CASSPSSSNYGYTF,TGTGCCAGCAGTCCCTCGTCATCTAACTATGGCTACACCTTC
NA,TRBV6-4,many,TRBJ1-5,CASSPRDSDSSNQPQHF,TGTGCCAGCAGCCCACGAGACTCTGACAGCAGCAATCAGCCCCAGCATTTT
NA,TRBV29-1,few,TRBJ2-2,CSVGVPGELFF,TGCAGCGTTGGTGTCCCCGGGGAGCTGTTTTTT
NA,TRBV20-1,once,TRBJ1-6,CSARLRESSYNSPLHF,TGCAGTGCTAGATTGAGGGAGAGCTCCTATAATTCACCCCTCCACTTT
NA,TRBV20-1,few,TRBJ1-5,CSASEADQPQHF,TGCAGTGCTAGCGAAGCAGATCAGCCCCAGCATTTT
TRBD1,TRBV20-1,few,TRBJ1-2,CSATPNRGQIFVGYTF,TGCAGTGCTACCCCCAACAGGGGGCAGATCTTTGTAGGCTACACCTTC
NA,TRBV20-1,NA,TRBJ2-3,CSAGDSRGSDTQYF,TGCAGTGCTGGGGACTCTCGGGGCTCGGATACGCAGTATTTT
TRBD2,TRBV9,many,TRBJ2-1,CASSGGTSGAEQFF,TGTGCCAGCAGTGGTGGGACTAGCGGCGCCGAGCAGTTCTTC
TRBD2,TRBV5-1,NA,TRBJ2-3,CASSLGTREDTQYF,TGCGCCAGCAGCCTAGGGACTAGAGAAGATACGCAGTATTTT
NA,TRBV12-3/TRBV12-4,many,TRBJ1-1,CASSSRDGNTEAFF,TGTGCCAGCAGTTCCCGGGACGGGAACACTGAAGCTTTCTTT
TRBD2,TRBV12-3/TRBV12-4,NA,TRBJ2-2,CASSLGLEWARELFF,TGTGCCAGCAGTCTTGGACTAGAATGGGCCAGGGAGCTGTTTTTT
TRBD2,TRBV5-4,few,TRBJ2-1,CASSLIGTSGEQFF,TGTGCCAGCAGCTTGATTGGGACTAGCGGGGAGCAGTTCTTC
NA,TRBV29-1,few,TRBJ2-2,CSVGLSAAGELFF,TGCAGCGTTGGACTGTCGGCAGCCGGGGAGCTGTTTTTT
NA,TRBV4-3,NA,TRBJ2-2,CASTPGPWNTGELFF,TGCGCCAGCACCCCGGGACCCTGGAACACCGGGGAGCTGTTTTTT
NA,TRBV7-6,few,TRBJ2-7,CASSLANLSRQSSYEQYF,TGTGCCAGCAGCTTAGCGAATTTGTCCCGTCAAAGCTCCTACGAGCAGTACTTC
NA,TRBV20-1,NA,TRBJ1-6,CSARDRDWGPNSPLHF,TGCAGTGCTAGAGATCGGGATTGGGGACCAAATTCACCCCTCCACTTT
NA,TRBV5-1,few,TRBJ2-7,CASSSPFENEQYF,TGCGCCAGCAGCTCCCCATTTGAAAACGAGCAGTACTTC
TRBD1,TRBV6-5,NA,TRBJ1-2,CASSLAFTGGALPNYGYTF,TGTGCCAGCAGCCTAGCCTTTACAGGGGGCGCCTTGCCTAACTATGGCTACACCTTC
NA,TRBV20-1,NA,TRBJ1-1,CSARGRAYDTEAFF,TGCAGTGCCAGGGGCAGGGCCTACGACACTGAAGCTTTCTTT
TRBD2,TRBV6-1,few,TRBJ2-1,CASSEAAGAYNEQFF,TGTGCCAGCAGTGAGGCCGCGGGAGCCTACAATGAGCAGTTCTTC
TRBD2,TRBV20-1,NA,TRBJ2-1,CSAGKLAGGLRNEQFF,TGCAGTGCTGGAAAATTAGCGGGGGGGCTAAGAAATGAGCAGTTCTTC
NA,TRBV2,few,TRBJ1-2,CASNGGVDGYTF,TGTGCCAGCAACGGGGGAGTCGATGGCTACACCTTC
NA,TRBV3-1,few,TRBJ1-1,CASSQEWGRVAEAFF,TGTGCCAGCAGCCAAGAATGGGGCAGGGTCGCTGAAGCTTTCTTT
TRBD1,TRBV12-3/TRBV12-4,NA,TRBJ1-1,CASTSQGAIILAEAFF,TGTGCCAGCACTTCACAGGGGGCTATAATTCTGGCTGAAGCTTTCTTT
NA,TRBV9,many,TRBJ1-5,CASSVSGDSNQPQHF,TGTGCCAGCAGCGTAAGCGGGGATAGCAATCAGCCCCAGCATTTT
NA,TRBV29-1,few,TRBJ1-3,CSVVSGGNTIYF,TGCAGCGTTGTGTCTGGGGGAAACACCATATATTTT
NA,TRBV6-1,few,TRBJ1-4,CATTEGRAEEKLFF,TGTGCCACCACCGAAGGGCGCGCGGAGGAAAAACTGTTTTTT
NA,TRBV29-1,NA,TRBJ2-2,CSVEVTGELFF,TGCAGCGTTGAGGTGACCGGGGAGCTGTTTTTT
TRBD1,TRBV29-1,many,TRBJ1-2,CSVGGQGNGYTF,TGCAGCGTTGGGGGACAGGGTAACGGCTACACCTTC
NA,TRBV6-1,few,TRBJ1-1,CASSEEGGAFF,TGTGCCAGCAGTGAAGAAGGGGGAGCTTTCTTT
NA,TRBV5-1,many,TRBJ2-3,CASSSSPGKGDTQYF,TGCGCCAGCAGCTCAAGTCCGGGGAAAGGAGATACGCAGTATTTT
NA,TRBV10-3,many,TRBJ2-1,CAISERGDNEQFF,TGTGCCATCAGTGAAAGGGGGGACAATGAGCAGTTCTTC
NA,TRBV6-2/TRBV6-3,NA,TRBJ2-2,CASRRDVVGTGELFF,TGTGCCAGCAGGAGAGACGTGGTCGGCACCGGGGAGCTGTTTTTT
NA,TRBV20-1,few,TRBJ1-5,CSAQDGQYQPQHF,TGCAGTGCCCAGGACGGACAATATCAGCCCCAGCATTTT
TRBD1,TRBV20-1,few,TRBJ2-3,CSAIDRGSTDTQYF,TGCAGTGCTATAGACAGGGGTAGCACAGATACGCAGTATTTT
NA,TRBV9,many,TRBJ1-2,CASSVRGGDGYTF,TGTGCCAGCAGCGTAAGAGGGGGAGACGGCTACACCTTC
TRBD1,TRBV29-1,many,TRBJ1-2,CSVKGGAGYGYTF,TGCAGCGTCAAAGGGGGCGCCGGCTATGGCTACACCTTC
NA,TRBV29-1,many,TRBJ1-5,CSVEDGNQPQHF,TGCAGCGTGGAAGACGGCAATCAGCCCCAGCATTTT
NA,TRBV2,NA,TRBJ1-1,CASSTAEAFF,TGTGCCAGCAGTACCGCTGAAGCTTTCTTT
NA,TRBV27,NA,TRBJ2-1,CASSSTRDEQFF,TGTGCCAGCAGTTCGACGCGGGATGAGCAGTTCTTC
NA,TRBV10-3,few,TRBJ2-2,CATVAELPGELFF,TGTGCCACAGTAGCGGAGCTCCCCGGGGAGCTGTTTTTT
NA,TRBV5-1,NA,TRBJ1-4,CTSSLGTFNEKLFF,TGCACCAGCAGCTTGGGGACGTTTAATGAAAAACTGTTTTTT
NA,TRBV9,NA,TRBJ1-3,CASSVEAIGNTIYF,TGTGCCAGCAGCGTAGAGGCCATTGGAAACACCATATATTTT
TRBD2,TRBV9,NA,TRBJ2-7,CASSAKASGFYEQYF,TGTGCCAGCAGCGCTAAGGCTAGCGGGTTCTACGAGCAGTACTTC